This T cell receptor beta chain derives from a study of blood T cells in healthy people across ages. The second PCR ran 7 to 11 cycles with a sample-barcoded 5' primer and J-beta primers. TCRdb called the 5' RACE reads again in MiXCR, with one record for every CDR3 protein. The sample lists more than 900,000 distinct CDR3 sequences; under 35% were seen once. At least ten counts were recorded for this clonotype. The CDR3 sequence is 16 residues long. The ends were cut back, 5 bases at V and 1 base at J, with 17 bases in the middle. CDR1 is SGHVT, CDR2 SQSDAQ, per germline. This sample also appeared in a second study, on T cells of mothers and their children.

The receptor was isolated from a woman aged 40 to 49 in good health. The chain combines TRBV7-4 with TRBJ1-1, with unresolved D. The sequencing input was blood. In DNA, the CDR3 is TGTGCCAGCAGCCCCACCTCGTCAGTAGGGAACACTGAAGCTTTCTTT. It codes for CASSPTSSVGNTEAFF.